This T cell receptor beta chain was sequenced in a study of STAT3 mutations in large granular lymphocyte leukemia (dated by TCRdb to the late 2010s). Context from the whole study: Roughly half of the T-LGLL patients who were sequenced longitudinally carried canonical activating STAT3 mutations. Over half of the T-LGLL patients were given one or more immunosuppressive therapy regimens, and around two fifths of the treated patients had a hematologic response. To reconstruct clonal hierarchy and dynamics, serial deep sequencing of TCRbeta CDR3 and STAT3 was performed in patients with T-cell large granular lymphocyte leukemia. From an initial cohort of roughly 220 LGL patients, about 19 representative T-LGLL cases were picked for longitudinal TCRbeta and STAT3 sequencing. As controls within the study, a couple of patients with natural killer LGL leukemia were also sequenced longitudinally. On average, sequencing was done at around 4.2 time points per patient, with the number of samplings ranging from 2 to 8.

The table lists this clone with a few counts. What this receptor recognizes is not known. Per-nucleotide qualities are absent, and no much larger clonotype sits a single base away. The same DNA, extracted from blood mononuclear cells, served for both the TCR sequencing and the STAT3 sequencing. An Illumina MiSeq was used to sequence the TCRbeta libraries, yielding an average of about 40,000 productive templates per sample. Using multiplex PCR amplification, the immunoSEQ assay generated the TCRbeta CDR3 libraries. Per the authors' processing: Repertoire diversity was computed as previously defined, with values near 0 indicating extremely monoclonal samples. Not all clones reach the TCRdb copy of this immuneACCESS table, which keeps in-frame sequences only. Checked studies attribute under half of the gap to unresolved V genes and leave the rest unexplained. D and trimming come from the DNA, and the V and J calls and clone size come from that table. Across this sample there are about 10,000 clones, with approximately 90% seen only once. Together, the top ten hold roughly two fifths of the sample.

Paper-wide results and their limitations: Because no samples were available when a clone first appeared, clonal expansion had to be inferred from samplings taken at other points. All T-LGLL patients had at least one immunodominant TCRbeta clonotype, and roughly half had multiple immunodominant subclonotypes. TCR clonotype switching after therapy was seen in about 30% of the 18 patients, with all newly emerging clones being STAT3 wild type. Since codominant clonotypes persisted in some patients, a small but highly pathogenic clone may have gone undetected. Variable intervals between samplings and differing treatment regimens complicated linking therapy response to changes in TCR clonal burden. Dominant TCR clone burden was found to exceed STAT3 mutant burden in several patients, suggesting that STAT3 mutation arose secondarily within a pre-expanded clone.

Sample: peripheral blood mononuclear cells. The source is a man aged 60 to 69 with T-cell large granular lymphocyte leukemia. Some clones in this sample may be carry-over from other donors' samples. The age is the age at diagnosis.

The CDR3 corresponds to CASSFGGSRLSTDTQYF. The DNA reads TGTGCCAGCAGCTTCGGGGGTAGTCGCCTTAGCACAGATACGCAGTATTTT. Here the chain combines TRBV5-6 and TRBJ2-3; perhaps TRBD2 is the D gene, with 6 bases matching. The CDR3 sequence holds 17 residues, the cysteine and phenylalanine included. The DNA shown is the 51-base CDR3, in frame from base 1. Looking up the germline V gene yields CDR1 SGHDT and CDR2 YYEEEE. V and J lose 2 bases and 0 bases, and a span of 16 bases separates them.